This record looks at one TCR beta chain sequence and its context. The antigen is unknown. Other DNA sequences from this sample encode an identical CDR3 as well. This specimen belongs to a study of T cell responses to AZD1222 COVID-19 vaccine. Points from the study as a whole: Reportedly, close to half of spike-specific TCRs are directed against unmutated variant regions. With dominance at 160-218 and 743-854, vaccine-associated CD4 TCRs spanned spike.

The table came from immunoSEQ multiplex PCR; TCRdb's copy has only in-frame clones and leaves some out. Counted here are roughly 120,000 clones, 88% occurring once; the ten biggest clones make up about 4.2%. The sample here was peripheral blood, taken on day 0 of AZD1222 vaccination. This TCR was sampled from an adult in good health.

CDR3 sequence: CASSLAGYEQYF. The CDR3 nucleotides are TGTGCCAGCAGCCTAGCCGGGTACGAGCAGTACTTC. V is TRBV27 and J is TRBJ2-7, with D tentatively TRBD2 (5 bases). The germline CDR1 and CDR2 sequences are MNHEY and SMNVEV (reference sequence). The CDR3 totals 12 residues. Trimming stripped 6 bases from V and 4 bases from J, with 10 bases between.